This is a list of T cell receptor beta chains from one sample in a study of beta chain features in type 1 diabetes. Assay used: immunoSEQ multiplex PCR; TCRdb lists only in-frame clones, some missing. The sample carries about 170,000 clones, about 7.9% recorded once. Specimen: central memory CD4+ T cells from blood. These TCRs come from a man younger than 35 with type 1 diabetes. The conserved cysteine and the conserved F or W are not part of the CDR3 here.

v_call: TRBV4-3; cdr3_length: 12; j_call: TRBJ1-1; cdr3_aa: ASSQVWQNTEAF
v_call: TRBV28; cdr3_length: 12; j_call: TRBJ2-2; cdr3_aa: ASSLAVNTGELF
v_call: TRBV2; cdr3_length: 11; j_call: TRBJ2-1; cdr3_aa: ASSDSGSGEQF
v_call: TRBV7-8; cdr3_length: 11; j_call: TRBJ1-5; cdr3_aa: ASSSTRNQPQH
v_call: TRBV5-1; cdr3_length: 15; j_call: TRBJ2-6; cdr3_aa: ASSDEGGYSGANVLT
v_call: TRBV14; cdr3_length: 10; j_call: TRBJ2-5; cdr3_aa: ASSQEAWTQY
v_call: TRBV10-3; cdr3_length: 10; j_call: TRBJ2-7; cdr3_aa: AISSQGYEQY
v_call: TRBV30; cdr3_length: 12; j_call: TRBJ1-5; cdr3_aa: AWSVVRDNQPQH
v_call: TRBV9; cdr3_length: 14; j_call: TRBJ2-6; cdr3_aa: ASTASGSSGANVLT
v_call: TRBV13; cdr3_length: 12; j_call: TRBJ2-3; cdr3_aa: ASTGSGVSDTQY
v_call: TRBV6-5; cdr3_length: 11; j_call: TRBJ1-2; cdr3_aa: ASSPVGQGMHT
v_call: TRBV2; cdr3_length: 15; j_call: TRBJ2-1; cdr3_aa: ASSLGAGGGTYNEQF
v_call: TRBV4-2; cdr3_length: 13; j_call: TRBJ1-5; cdr3_aa: ASSQRDRVDQPQH
v_call: TRBV15; cdr3_length: 17; j_call: TRBJ2-5; cdr3_aa: ATSRDPHGQGGLQETQY
v_call: TRBV18; cdr3_length: 13; j_call: TRBJ1-5; cdr3_aa: ASSPGQYSNQPQH
v_call: TRBV7-2; cdr3_length: 14; j_call: TRBJ2-1; cdr3_aa: ASSPAQGARYNEQF
v_call: TRBV5-4; cdr3_length: 13; j_call: TRBJ2-1; cdr3_aa: ASSYPSGGYNEQF
v_call: TRBV5-4; cdr3_length: 12; j_call: TRBJ1-2; cdr3_aa: ASSGRDRGPGYT
v_call: TRBV23-1; cdr3_length: 12; j_call: TRBJ1-2; cdr3_aa: ASSQWSGAIGYT
v_call: TRBV9; cdr3_length: 11; j_call: TRBJ2-5; cdr3_aa: ASSPITEETQY
v_call: TRBV28; cdr3_length: 14; j_call: TRBJ1-6; cdr3_aa: ASSLDSRSYNSPLH
v_call: TRBV2; cdr3_length: 11; j_call: TRBJ2-7; cdr3_aa: ASRRQVAYEQY
v_call: TRBV9; cdr3_length: 15; j_call: TRBJ2-5; cdr3_aa: ASSVGLSGRRQETQY
v_call: TRBV7-6; cdr3_length: 11; j_call: TRBJ1-1; cdr3_aa: ASSPREGGEAF
v_call: TRBV5-4; cdr3_length: 12; j_call: TRBJ2-3; cdr3_aa: ASSLQATPDTQY
v_call: TRBV11-2; cdr3_length: 11; j_call: TRBJ1-1; cdr3_aa: ASSFYRNTEAF
v_call: TRBV7-2; cdr3_length: 12; j_call: TRBJ2-4; cdr3_aa: ASSSREAKNIQY
v_call: TRBV6-5; cdr3_length: 12; j_call: TRBJ2-7; cdr3_aa: ASSRRTGGDEQY
v_call: TRBV18; cdr3_length: 13; j_call: TRBJ1-1; cdr3_aa: ASSPPVRRDTEAF
v_call: TRBV5-1; cdr3_length: 12; j_call: TRBJ2-5; cdr3_aa: ASSFQGAKETQY
v_call: TRBV6-1; cdr3_length: 11; j_call: TRBJ2-5; cdr3_aa: ASRTGFQETQY
v_call: TRBV5-6; cdr3_length: 12; j_call: TRBJ2-4; cdr3_aa: ASSFSGTKNIQY
v_call: TRBV6-1; cdr3_length: 10; j_call: TRBJ2-5; cdr3_aa: ASMRVQETQY
v_call: TRBV18; cdr3_length: 11; j_call: TRBJ2-3; cdr3_aa: ASSPSTSGTQY
v_call: TRBV18; cdr3_length: 13; j_call: TRBJ1-2; cdr3_aa: ASSGTAGGAYGYT
v_call: TRBV7-2; cdr3_length: 12; j_call: TRBJ2-2; cdr3_aa: ASNVPRGTGELF
v_call: TRBV7-2; cdr3_length: 15; j_call: TRBJ2-3; cdr3_aa: ASNARGLAGITDTQY
v_call: TRBV10-3; cdr3_length: 15; j_call: TRBJ1-1; cdr3_aa: AISEPRGRGTNTEAF
v_call: TRBV7-2; cdr3_length: 9; j_call: TRBJ2-5; cdr3_aa: ASGLKETQY
v_call: TRBV2; cdr3_length: 12; j_call: TRBJ2-6; cdr3_aa: ASSDRAGANVLT